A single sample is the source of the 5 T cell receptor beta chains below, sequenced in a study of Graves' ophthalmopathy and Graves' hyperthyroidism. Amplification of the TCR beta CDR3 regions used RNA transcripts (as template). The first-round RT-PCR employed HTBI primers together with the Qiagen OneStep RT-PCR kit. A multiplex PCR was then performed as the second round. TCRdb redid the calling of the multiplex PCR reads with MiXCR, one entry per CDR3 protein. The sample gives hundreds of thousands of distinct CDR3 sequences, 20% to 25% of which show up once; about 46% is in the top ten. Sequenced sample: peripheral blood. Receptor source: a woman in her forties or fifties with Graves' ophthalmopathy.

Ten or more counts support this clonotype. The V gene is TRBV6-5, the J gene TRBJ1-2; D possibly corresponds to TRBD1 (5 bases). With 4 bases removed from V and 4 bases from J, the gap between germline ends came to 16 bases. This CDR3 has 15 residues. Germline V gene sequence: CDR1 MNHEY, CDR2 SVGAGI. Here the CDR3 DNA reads TGTGCCAGCAGTTTAAAGGCAGGGCTTAGCTATGGCTACACCTTC. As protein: CASSLKAGLSYGYTF.

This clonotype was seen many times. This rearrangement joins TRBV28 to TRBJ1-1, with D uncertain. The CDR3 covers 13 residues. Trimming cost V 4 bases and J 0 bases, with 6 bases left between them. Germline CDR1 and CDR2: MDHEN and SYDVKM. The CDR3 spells CASSYPMNTEAFF. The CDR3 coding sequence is TGTGCCAGCAGTTATCCTATGAACACTGAAGCTTTCTTT.

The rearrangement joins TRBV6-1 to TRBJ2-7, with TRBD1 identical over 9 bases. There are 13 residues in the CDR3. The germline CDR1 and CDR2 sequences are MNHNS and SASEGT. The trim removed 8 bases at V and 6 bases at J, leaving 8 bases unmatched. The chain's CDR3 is CASRDRVFSEQYF. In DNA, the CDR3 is TGTGCCAGCCGGGACAGGGTGTTCAGCGAGCAGTACTTC.

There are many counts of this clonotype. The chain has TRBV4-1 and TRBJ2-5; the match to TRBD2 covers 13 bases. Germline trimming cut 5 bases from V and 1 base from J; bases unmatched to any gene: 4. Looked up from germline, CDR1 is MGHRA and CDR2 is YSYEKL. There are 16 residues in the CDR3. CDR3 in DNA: TGCGCCAGCAGCACTAGCGGGAGGGACCTCCAAGAGACCCAGTACTTC. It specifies CASSTSGRDLQETQYF.

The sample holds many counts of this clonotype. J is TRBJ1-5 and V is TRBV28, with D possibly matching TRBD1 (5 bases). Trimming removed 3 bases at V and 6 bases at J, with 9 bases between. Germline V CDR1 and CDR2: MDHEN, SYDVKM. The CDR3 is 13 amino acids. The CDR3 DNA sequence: TGTGCCAGCAGTTTCCGCAGGGTTCAGCCCCAGCATTTT. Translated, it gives CASSFRRVQPQHF.